The entry below describes one TCR beta chain. A much larger clone is a single base away; this may be a read error. Germline-derived CDR1 and CDR2 are ENHRY and SYGVKD. This CDR3 is 15 amino acids long. Trimming removed 4 bases from V and 3 bases from J; junction bases left unmatched: 6. The record originates from a study of glioma-infiltrating T cells. Amplification of TCR alpha and beta CDR3 regions from RNA used iRepertoire nested multiplex PCR. Via MiXCR, TCRdb re-called the multiplex PCR reads, giving one row per CDR3 protein. The sample lists roughly 350,000 distinct CDR3 sequences, roughly two fifths seen once, with approximately 12% in the top ten.

Sequenced input: glioma tissue, nonneoplastic brain tissue, or PBMCs (not recorded which). This clonotype was sampled from a human donor with low-grade glioma or glioblastoma, undergoing nonglioma brain surgery, or in good health (not recorded which). This chain uses TRBV10-3 with TRBJ1-1, with 9 bases fitting TRBD1. CDR3 coding DNA: TGTGCCATCAGTGCGGGACAGGGTTGGGACACTGAAGCTTTCTTT. Its translation is CAISAGQGWDTEAFF.